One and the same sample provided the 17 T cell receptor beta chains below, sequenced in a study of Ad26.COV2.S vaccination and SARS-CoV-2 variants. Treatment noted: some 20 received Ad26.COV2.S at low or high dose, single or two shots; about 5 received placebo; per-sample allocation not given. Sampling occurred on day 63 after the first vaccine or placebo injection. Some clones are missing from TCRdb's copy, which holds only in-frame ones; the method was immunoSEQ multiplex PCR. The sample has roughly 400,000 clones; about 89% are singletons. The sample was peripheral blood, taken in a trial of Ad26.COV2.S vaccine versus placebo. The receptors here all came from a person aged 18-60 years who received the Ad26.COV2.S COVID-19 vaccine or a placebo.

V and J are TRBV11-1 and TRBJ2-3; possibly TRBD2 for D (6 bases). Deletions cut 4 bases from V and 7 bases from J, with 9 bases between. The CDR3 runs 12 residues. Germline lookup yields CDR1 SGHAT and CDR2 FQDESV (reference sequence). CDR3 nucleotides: TGTGCCAGCAGCTGGGGACTCCATACGCAGTATTTT. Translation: CASSWGLHTQYF.

CDR3 region: CASSLWEGFSNQPQHF. The CDR3 coding sequence is TGTGCCAGCAGTTTATGGGAGGGATTTAGCAATCAGCCCCAGCATTTT. J is TRBJ1-5 and V is TRBV28; D call uncertain. There are 16 residues in the CDR3. The V end lost 0 bases, the J end lost 0 bases, and 9 bases lay between the germline ends. Germline values: CDR1 MDHEN, CDR2 SYDVKM.

CDR3 loop: CASSQTGERGGYTF. For the CDR3, the DNA is TGCGCCAGCAGCCAGACAGGGGAGCGCGGTGGCTACACCTTC. The chain uses TRBV4-1 and TRBJ1-2, with 8 bases that match TRBD1. The junction had 7 bases not matched to a gene; V was cut back by 3 bases and J by 7 bases. The CDR3 sequence is 14 residues long. Germline values: CDR1 MGHRA, CDR2 YSYEKL.

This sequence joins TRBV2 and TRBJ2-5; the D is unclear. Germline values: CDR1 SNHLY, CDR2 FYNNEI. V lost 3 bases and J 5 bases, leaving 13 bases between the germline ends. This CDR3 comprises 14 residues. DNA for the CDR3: TGTGCCAGCAGTGACGACCCTGTGAGGGAGACCCAGTACTTC. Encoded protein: CASSDDPVRETQYF.

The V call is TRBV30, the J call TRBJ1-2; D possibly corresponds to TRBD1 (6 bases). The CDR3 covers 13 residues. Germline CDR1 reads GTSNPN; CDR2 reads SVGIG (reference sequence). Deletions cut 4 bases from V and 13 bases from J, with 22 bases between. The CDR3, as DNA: TGTGCCTGGATGGATGGATCGAACAGGGACCTCACCTTC. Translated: CAWMDGSNRDLTF.

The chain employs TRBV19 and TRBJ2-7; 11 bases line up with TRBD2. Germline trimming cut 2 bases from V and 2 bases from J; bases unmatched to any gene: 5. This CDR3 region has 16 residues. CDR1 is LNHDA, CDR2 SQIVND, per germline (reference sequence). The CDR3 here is CASSIPGTSGTYEQYF. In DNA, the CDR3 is TGTGCCAGTAGTATACCCGGGACTAGCGGAACCTACGAGCAGTACTTC.

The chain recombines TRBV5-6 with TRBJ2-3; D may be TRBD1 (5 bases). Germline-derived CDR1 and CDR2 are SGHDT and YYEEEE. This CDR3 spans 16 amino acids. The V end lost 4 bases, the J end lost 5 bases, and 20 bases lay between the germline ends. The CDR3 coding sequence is TGTGCCAGCAGCCTCGACAGTGCCGCACGGAGAGATACGCAGTATTTT. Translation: CASSLDSAARRDTQYF.

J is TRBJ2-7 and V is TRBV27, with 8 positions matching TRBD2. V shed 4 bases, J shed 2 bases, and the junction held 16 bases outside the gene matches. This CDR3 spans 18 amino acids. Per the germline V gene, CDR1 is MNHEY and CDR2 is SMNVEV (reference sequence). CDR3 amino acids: CASSSSSSLTSGPYEQYF. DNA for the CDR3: TGTGCCAGCAGTTCGTCATCATCATTAACTAGCGGACCCTACGAGCAGTACTTC.

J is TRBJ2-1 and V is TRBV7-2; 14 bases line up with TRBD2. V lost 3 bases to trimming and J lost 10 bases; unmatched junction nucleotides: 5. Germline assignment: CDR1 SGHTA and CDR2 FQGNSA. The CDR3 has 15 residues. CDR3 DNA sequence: TGTGCCAGCAGCTTCGGGACTAGCGGGAGAACAGAGCAGTTCTTC. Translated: CASSFGTSGRTEQFF.

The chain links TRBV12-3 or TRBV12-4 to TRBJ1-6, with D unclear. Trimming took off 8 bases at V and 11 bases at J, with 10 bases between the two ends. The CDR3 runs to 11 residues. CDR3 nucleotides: TGTGCCAGCCAGCGATGGCCACCCCTCCACTTT. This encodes CASQRWPPLHF.

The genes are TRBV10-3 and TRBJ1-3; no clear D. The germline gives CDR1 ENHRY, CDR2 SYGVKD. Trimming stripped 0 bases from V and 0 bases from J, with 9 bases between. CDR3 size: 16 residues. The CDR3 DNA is TGTGCCATCAGTGAGTCGCGGGTAAACTCTGGAAACACCATATATTTT. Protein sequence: CAISESRVNSGNTIYF.

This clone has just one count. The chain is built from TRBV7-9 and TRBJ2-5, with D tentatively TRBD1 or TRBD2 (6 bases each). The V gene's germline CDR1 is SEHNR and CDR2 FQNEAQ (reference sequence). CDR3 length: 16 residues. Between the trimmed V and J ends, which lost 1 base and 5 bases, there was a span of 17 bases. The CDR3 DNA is TGTGCCAGCAGCTTAGGAATTGGGGGGCTTGGGGAGACCCAGTACTTC. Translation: CASSLGIGGLGETQYF.

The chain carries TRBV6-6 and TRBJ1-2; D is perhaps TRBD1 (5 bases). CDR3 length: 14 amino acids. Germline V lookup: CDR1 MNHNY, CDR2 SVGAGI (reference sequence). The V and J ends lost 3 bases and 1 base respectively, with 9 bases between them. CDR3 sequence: CASSYRQGNYGYTF. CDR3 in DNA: TGTGCCAGCAGTTATCGGCAGGGTAACTATGGCTACACCTTC.

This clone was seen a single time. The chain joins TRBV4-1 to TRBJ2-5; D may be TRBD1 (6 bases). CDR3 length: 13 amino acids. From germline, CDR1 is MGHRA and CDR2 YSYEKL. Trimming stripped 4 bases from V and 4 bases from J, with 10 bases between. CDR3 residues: CASSLTGTETQYF. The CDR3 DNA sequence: TGCGCCAGCAGCCTTACAGGGACAGAGACCCAGTACTTC.

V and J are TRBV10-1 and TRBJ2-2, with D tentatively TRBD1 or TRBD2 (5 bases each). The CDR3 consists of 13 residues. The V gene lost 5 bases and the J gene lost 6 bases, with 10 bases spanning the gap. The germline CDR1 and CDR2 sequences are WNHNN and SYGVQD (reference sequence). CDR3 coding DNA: TGCGCCAGCAGTCCCAGGGAGTCCGGGGAGCTGTTTTTT. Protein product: CASSPRESGELFF.

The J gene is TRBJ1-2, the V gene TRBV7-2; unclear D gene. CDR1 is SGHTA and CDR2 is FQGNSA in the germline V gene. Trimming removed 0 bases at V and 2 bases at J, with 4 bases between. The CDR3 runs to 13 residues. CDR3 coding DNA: TGTGCCAGCAGCTTAGCAGGGAACTATGGCTACACCTTC. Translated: CASSLAGNYGYTF.

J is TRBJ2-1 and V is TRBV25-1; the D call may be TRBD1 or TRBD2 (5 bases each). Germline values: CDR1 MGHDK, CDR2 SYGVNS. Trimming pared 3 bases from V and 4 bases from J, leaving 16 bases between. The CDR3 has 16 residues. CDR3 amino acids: CASSDPYRGLYNEQFF. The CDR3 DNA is TGTGCCAGCAGTGACCCCTATCGGGGCCTTTACAATGAGCAGTTCTTC.